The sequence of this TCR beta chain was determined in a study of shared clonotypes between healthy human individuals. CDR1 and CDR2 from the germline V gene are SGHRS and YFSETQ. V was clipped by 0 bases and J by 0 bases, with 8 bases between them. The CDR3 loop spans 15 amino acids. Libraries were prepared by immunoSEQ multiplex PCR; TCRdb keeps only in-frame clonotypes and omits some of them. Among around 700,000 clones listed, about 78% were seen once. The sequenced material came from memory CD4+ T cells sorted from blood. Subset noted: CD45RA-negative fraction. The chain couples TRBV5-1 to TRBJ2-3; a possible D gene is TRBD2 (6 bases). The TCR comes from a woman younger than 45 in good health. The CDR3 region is CASSLALASTDTQYF. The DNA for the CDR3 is TGCGCCAGCAGCTTGGCGCTAGCGAGCACAGATACGCAGTATTTT. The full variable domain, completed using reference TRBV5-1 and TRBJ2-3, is KAGVTQTPRYLIKTRGQQVTLSCSPISGHRSVSWYQQTPGQGLQFLFEYFSETQRNKGNFPGRFSGRQFSNSRSEMNVSTLELGDSALYLCASSLALASTDTQYFGPGTRLTVL.